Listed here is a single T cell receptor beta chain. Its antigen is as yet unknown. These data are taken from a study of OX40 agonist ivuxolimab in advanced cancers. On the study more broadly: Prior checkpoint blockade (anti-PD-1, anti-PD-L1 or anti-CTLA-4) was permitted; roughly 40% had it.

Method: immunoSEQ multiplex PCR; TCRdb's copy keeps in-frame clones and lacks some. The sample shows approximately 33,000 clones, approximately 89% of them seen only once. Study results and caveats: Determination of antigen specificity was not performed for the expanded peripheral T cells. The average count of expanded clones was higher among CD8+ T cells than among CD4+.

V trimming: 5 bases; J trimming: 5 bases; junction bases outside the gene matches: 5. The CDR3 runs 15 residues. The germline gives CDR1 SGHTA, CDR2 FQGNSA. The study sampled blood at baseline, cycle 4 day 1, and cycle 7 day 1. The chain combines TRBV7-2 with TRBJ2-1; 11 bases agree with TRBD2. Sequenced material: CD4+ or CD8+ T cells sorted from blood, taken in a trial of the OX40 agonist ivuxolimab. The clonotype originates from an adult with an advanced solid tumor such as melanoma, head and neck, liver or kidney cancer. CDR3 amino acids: CASSQGLAVDNEQFF. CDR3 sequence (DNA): TGTGCCAGCAGCCAGGGACTAGCGGTGGACAATGAGCAGTTCTTC.